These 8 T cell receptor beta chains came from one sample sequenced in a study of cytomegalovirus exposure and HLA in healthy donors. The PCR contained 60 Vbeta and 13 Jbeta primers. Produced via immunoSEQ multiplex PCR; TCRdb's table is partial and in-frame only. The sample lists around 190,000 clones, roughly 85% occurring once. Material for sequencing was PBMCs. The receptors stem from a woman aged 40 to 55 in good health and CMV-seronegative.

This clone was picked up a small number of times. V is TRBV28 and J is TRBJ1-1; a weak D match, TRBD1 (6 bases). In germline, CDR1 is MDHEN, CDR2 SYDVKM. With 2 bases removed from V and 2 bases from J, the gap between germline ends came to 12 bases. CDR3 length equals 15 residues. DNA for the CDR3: TGTGCCAGCAGTTTAGGGGGCAAAATAAACACTGAAGCTTTCTTT. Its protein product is CASSLGGKINTEAFF.

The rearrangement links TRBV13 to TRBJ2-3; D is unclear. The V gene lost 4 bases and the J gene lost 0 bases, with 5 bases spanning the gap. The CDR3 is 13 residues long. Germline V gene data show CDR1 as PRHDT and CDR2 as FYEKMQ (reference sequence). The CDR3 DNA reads TGTGCCAGCAGCTCACAAAGCACAGATACGCAGTATTTT. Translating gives CASSSQSTDTQYF.

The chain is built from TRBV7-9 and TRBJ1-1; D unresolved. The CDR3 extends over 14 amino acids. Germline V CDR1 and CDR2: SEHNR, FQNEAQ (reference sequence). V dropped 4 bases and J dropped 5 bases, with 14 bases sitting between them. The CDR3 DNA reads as TGTGCCAGCAGCTGGGGAGGCGCGAAAACTGAAGCTTTCTTT. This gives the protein CASSWGGAKTEAFF.

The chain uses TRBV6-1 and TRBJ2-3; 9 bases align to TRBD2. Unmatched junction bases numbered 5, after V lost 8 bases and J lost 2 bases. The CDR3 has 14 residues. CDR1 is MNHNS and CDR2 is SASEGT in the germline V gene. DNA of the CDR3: TGTGCCAGCTCAGGCGGGAGGGTCACAGATACGCAGTATTTT. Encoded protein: CASSGGRVTDTQYF.

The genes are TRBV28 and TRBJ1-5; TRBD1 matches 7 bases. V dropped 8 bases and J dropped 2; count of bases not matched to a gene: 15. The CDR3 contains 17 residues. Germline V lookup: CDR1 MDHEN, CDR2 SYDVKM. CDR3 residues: CASASNGRDRGNQPQHF. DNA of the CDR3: TGTGCCAGCGCCTCCAACGGACGGGACAGAGGCAATCAGCCCCAGCATTTT.

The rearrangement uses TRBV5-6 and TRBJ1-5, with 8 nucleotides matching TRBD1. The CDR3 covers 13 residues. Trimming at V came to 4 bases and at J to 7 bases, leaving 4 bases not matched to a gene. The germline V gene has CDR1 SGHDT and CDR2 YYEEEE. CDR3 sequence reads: CASSPDREQPQHF. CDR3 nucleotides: TGTGCCAGCAGCCCGGACAGGGAGCAGCCCCAGCATTTT.

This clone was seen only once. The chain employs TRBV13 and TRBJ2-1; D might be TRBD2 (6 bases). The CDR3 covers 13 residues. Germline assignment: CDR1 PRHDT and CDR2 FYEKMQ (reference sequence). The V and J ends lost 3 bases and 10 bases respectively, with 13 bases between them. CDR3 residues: CASSLLLAREQFF. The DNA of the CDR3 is TGTGCCAGCAGCTTGCTACTAGCTAGAGAGCAGTTCTTC.

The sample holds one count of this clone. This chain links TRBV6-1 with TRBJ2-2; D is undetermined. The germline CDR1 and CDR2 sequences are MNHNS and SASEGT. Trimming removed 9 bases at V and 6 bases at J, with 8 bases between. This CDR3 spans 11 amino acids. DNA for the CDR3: TGTGCCAGAGGCGAGGCCGGGGAGCTGTTTTTT. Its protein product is CARGEAGELFF.